This T cell receptor beta chain was captured by sequencing in a study of immune heterogeneity within non-small cell lung tumors. A multiplex PCR containing 32 V primers and 13 J primers was used to amplify TCR beta CDR3. TCRdb re-called the multiplex PCR reads through MiXCR, storing one row per CDR3 protein. The data contain some 19,000 distinct CDR3 sequences, under 30% of them seen just once; the ten biggest clones take up around 4%. TCRs were amplified from roughly 590 ng gDNA of bulk tumor per sample. Each primary tumor yielded several biopsies, collected far apart from one another at surgery. Surgery that was curative in intent was performed on patients with untreated, newly diagnosed non-small cell lung cancer. This clonotype was seen a handful of times. CDR1 is SGDLS, CDR2 YYNGEE, per germline. V was clipped by 4 bases and J by 5 bases; unmatched bases: 6. There are 14 residues in the CDR3.

The sample consisted of lung tumor tissue. This rearrangement joins TRBV9 to TRBJ1-5, with 7 nucleotides matching TRBD1. The receptor's source is a man in his forties or fifties with non-small cell lung cancer. The CDR3 spells CASSPSGGDQPQHF. The CDR3 DNA reads TGTGCCAGCAGCCCATCAGGGGGTGATCAGCCCCAGCATTTT.